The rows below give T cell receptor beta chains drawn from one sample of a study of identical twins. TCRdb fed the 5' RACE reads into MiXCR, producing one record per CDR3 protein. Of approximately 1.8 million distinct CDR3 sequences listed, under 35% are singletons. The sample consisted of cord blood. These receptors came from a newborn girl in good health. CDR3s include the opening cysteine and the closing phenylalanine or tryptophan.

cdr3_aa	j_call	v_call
CASSRPRVAAYQETQYF	TRBJ2-5	TRBV6-2/TRBV6-3
CASSFRDNYGYTF	TRBJ1-2	TRBV5-1
CASSLGNPNYGYTF	TRBJ1-2	TRBV5-1
CASSYSRGPGTGGYEQYF	TRBJ2-7	TRBV6-2/TRBV6-3
CASSRTGKTDTQYF	TRBJ2-3	TRBV5-1
CASSLSPLAGKNIQYF	TRBJ2-4	TRBV6-2/TRBV6-3
CAWSVLTNQETQYF	TRBJ2-5	TRBV30
CASSNFRLQETQYF	TRBJ2-5	TRBV12-3/TRBV12-4
CASSAEGLGFTDTQYF	TRBJ2-3	TRBV7-8
CSARDAASGSSYNEQFF	TRBJ2-1	TRBV20-1
CSAMGAGLAYEQYF	TRBJ2-7	TRBV20-1
CATSDAGGTYEQFF	TRBJ2-1	TRBV24-1
CASRGASGSPDTQYF	TRBJ2-3	TRBV11-3
CSARDRLVRDTQYF	TRBJ2-3	TRBV20-1
CSARDPRDYGYTF	TRBJ1-2	TRBV20-1
CASNKLTGTGFYEQYF	TRBJ2-7	TRBV2
CAISEGLAGITYEQYF	TRBJ2-7	TRBV10-3
CAISEIAGAGELFF	TRBJ2-2	TRBV10-3
CASSYSTRPPTYGYTF	TRBJ1-2	TRBV6-6
CASSPFAGKLNEQFF	TRBJ2-1	TRBV9
CASSLDPVAGTSTQYF	TRBJ2-4	TRBV5-1
CASSELVDRARRPRGNEKLFF	TRBJ1-4	TRBV25-1
CASSSSLSGGTYNEQFF	TRBJ2-1	TRBV6-6
CSAQRGSGPIYGYTF	TRBJ1-2	TRBV20-1
CASSSLGGIYNEQFF	TRBJ2-1	TRBV6-5
CASSLGGLGPVRAKNIQYF	TRBJ2-4	TRBV5-1
CSVEFSVSGRGETQYF	TRBJ2-5	TRBV29-1
CASSPRDVGGYTF	TRBJ1-2	TRBV18
CSVVPDANYGYTF	TRBJ1-2	TRBV29-1
CAISDHPGEGAKNIQYF	TRBJ2-4	TRBV10-3
CASSLFQWGRPQHF	TRBJ1-5	TRBV27
CASSGDRPLGSYNEQFF	TRBJ2-1	TRBV27
CASSSDRGNGYTF	TRBJ1-2	TRBV11-1
CASRLAGHTGELFF	TRBJ2-2	TRBV7-7
CASRRRVPSYNEQFF	TRBJ2-1	TRBV2
CSAGLAPGDEQYF	TRBJ2-5	TRBV20-1
CASSSVRGDTQYF	TRBJ2-3	TRBV12-3/TRBV12-4
CAWSIYYGYTF	TRBJ1-2	TRBV30
CASSLMGGWYEQYF	NA	TRBV28
CSAGSGYNEQFF	TRBJ2-1	TRBV20-1
CASSQAGQLAKNIQYF	TRBJ2-4	TRBV4-1
CASSLQITDTLYF	TRBJ2-3	TRBV5-6
CASSQDPRSNRPQHF	TRBJ1-5	TRBV3-1
CASSQDMIAGLSMVDEQFF	TRBJ2-1	TRBV4-1
CASSHYRVIGYYEQYF	TRBJ2-7	TRBV7-2
CAGSQVASGGRDTQYF	TRBJ2-3	TRBV3-1
CASMTGSYGYTF	TRBJ1-2	TRBV6-1